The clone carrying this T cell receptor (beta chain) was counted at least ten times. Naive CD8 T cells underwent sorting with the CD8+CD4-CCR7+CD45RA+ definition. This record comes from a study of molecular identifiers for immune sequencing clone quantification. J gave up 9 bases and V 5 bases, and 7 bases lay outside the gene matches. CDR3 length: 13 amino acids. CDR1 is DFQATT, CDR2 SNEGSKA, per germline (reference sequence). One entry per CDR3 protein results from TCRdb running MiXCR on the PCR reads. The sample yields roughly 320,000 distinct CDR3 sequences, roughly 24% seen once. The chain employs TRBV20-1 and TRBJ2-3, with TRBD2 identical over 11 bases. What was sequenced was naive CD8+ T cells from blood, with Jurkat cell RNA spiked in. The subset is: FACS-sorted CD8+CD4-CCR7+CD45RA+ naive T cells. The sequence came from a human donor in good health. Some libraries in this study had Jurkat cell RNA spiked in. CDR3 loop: CSAHTSGSRTQYF. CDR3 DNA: TGCAGTGCTCATACTAGCGGGAGTAGGACGCAGTATTTT.